What follows are 13 T cell receptor beta chains derived from one specimen sequenced in a study of blood T cell repertoires in COVID-19. TCRdb's copy holds only in-frame clones and misses some; the assay was immunoSEQ multiplex PCR. Altogether over 85,000 clones are present, about 86% being singletons, with the ten largest covering approximately 8.7%. The sample comprised peripheral blood. The receptors stem from a woman in her 70s with acute or convalescent COVID-19.

The rearrangement links TRBV9 to TRBJ2-7, with D possibly TRBD1 on 5 matching bases. The CDR3 runs to 14 residues. Trimming left V 2 bases short and J 2 bases short, with 11 bases between. Germline values: CDR1 SGDLS, CDR2 YYNGEE. The CDR3 DNA reads as TGTGCCAGCAGCGTTACGGACACCGCCTACGAGCAGTACTTC. This translates into CASSVTDTAYEQYF.

The sample holds one count of this clone. V usage is TRBV10-3 and J usage is TRBJ2-7; D ambiguous. This CDR3 contains 16 residues. Per germline, CDR1 ENHRY and CDR2 SYGVKD. Deletions cut 3 bases from V and 0 bases from J, with 15 bases between. This chain's CDR3 is CAISDLGPDGSYEQYF. As DNA, the CDR3 is TGTGCCATCAGTGACCTGGGCCCGGATGGCTCCTACGAGCAGTACTTC.

J is TRBJ1-1 and V is TRBV12-3 or TRBV12-4; no definite D call. CDR3 length: 13 amino acids. Trimming cost V 3 bases and J 4 bases, with 9 bases left between them. CDR3 loop: CASSFWGATEAFF. The CDR3 nucleotides read TGTGCCAGCAGTTTCTGGGGAGCCACTGAAGCTTTCTTT.

This chain links TRBV27 with TRBJ1-4; the D is unclear. V was clipped by 3 bases and J by 7 bases, with 9 bases between them. Germline V CDR1 and CDR2: MNHEY, SMNVEV (reference sequence). The CDR3 has 13 amino acids. CDR3 in DNA: TGTGCCAGCAGTTTCTGGGAGTCTGAAAAACTGTTTTTT. Residues: CASSFWESEKLFF. Based on the CDR3 plus reference TRBV27 and TRBJ1-4, the full variable domain is EAQVTQNPRYLITVTGKKLTVTCSQNMNHEYMSWYRQDPGLGLRQIYYSMNVEVTDKGDVPEGYKVSRKEKRNFPLILESPSPNQTSLYFCASSFWESEKLFFGSGTQLSVL.

This clone showed up just once. CDR3 region: CASSLQGWDEQYF. Written as DNA, the CDR3 is TGCGCCAGCAGCTTACAGGGCTGGGACGAGCAGTACTTC. The chain is built from TRBV5-1 and TRBJ2-7; the D gene is possibly TRBD1 (6 bases). CDR3 length: 13 residues. Germline V lookup: CDR1 SGHRS, CDR2 YFSETQ. V lost 2 bases and J 5 bases, leaving 11 bases between the germline ends.

This chain joins TRBV2 and TRBJ2-5; 9 bases are a match to TRBD2. V dropped 3 bases and J dropped 3; count of bases not matched to a gene: 2. CDR1 and CDR2 (germline): SNHLY, FYNNEI. The CDR3 totals 14 residues. CDR3 region: CASSERLAEETQYF. The CDR3 DNA is TGTGCCAGCAGTGAGAGACTAGCGGAAGAGACCCAGTACTTC. The full variable domain, its missing parts supplied by reference TRBV2 and TRBJ2-5, is EPEVTQTPSHQVTQMGQEVILRCVPISNHLYFYWYRQILGQKVEFLVSFYNNEISEKSEIFDDQFSVERPDGSNFTLKIRSTKLEDSAMYFCASSERLAEETQYFGPGTRLLVL.

The chain recombines TRBV28 with TRBJ2-7, with 9 bases that match TRBD1. The CDR3 runs 15 residues. V shed 2 bases, J shed 4 bases, and the junction held 6 bases outside the gene matches. Germline values: CDR1 MDHEN, CDR2 SYDVKM. This CDR3 reads CASSLARTGAYEQYF. Written as DNA, the CDR3 is TGTGCCAGCAGTTTAGCGAGGACAGGGGCGTACGAGCAGTACTTC.

J is TRBJ2-2 and V is TRBV18; D ambiguous. Germline V gene lookup returns CDR1 KGHSH and CDR2 LQKENI. This CDR3 spans 15 amino acids. Between the trimmed V and J ends, which lost 6 bases and 4 bases, there was a span of 15 bases. The CDR3 loop is CASSEQYGFTGELFF. The CDR3 DNA reads TGTGCCAGCTCGGAGCAATACGGGTTCACCGGGGAGCTGTTTTTT.

This clone was detected only once. CDR3 sequence (DNA): TGTGCCAGCAGCCAAGGATTTGCTAGCGGGGCGACCACAGATACGCAGTATTTT. Protein sequence: CASSQGFASGATTDTQYF. V is TRBV3-1 (or the pseudogene TRBV3-2) and J is TRBJ2-3; TRBD2 matches at 9 bases. The ends lost 1 base at V and 2 bases at J; junction bases unmatched: 10. CDR3 size: 18 residues. The V gene's germline CDR1 is LGHDT and CDR2 YNNKEL (reference sequence).

V is TRBV5-6 and J is TRBJ2-7; TRBD1 aligns across 9 bases. The trim removed 3 bases at V and 3 bases at J, leaving 7 bases unmatched. The CDR3 has 15 amino acids. Germline assignment: CDR1 SGHDT and CDR2 YYEEEE. CDR3 protein: CASSYYRDRVYEQYF. The CDR3 DNA reads as TGTGCCAGCAGCTATTACCGGGACAGGGTCTACGAGCAGTACTTC.

V usage is TRBV9 and J usage is TRBJ2-1; 8 nucleotides line up with TRBD1. There are 16 residues in the CDR3. J gave up 5 bases and V 4 bases, and 11 bases lay outside the gene matches. Germline-derived CDR1 and CDR2 are SGDLS and YYNGEE. The CDR3: CASSSLARGPHNEQFF. As DNA, the CDR3 is TGTGCCAGCAGCTCACTTGCCAGGGGGCCTCACAATGAGCAGTTCTTC. The whole variable domain, remainder taken from reference TRBV9 and TRBJ2-1, is DSGVTQTPKHLITATGQRVTLRCSPRSGDLSVYWYQQSLDQGLQFLIQYYNGEERAKGNILERFSAQQFPDLHSELNLSSLELGDSALYFCASSSLARGPHNEQFFGPGTRLTVL.

V gene TRBV7-9 combines with J gene TRBJ2-3, with 8 positions matching TRBD1. The CDR3 loop spans 15 amino acids. V shed 5 bases and J 4 bases; nucleotides not matched to a gene: 8. Germline values: CDR1 SEHNR, CDR2 FQNEAQ (reference sequence). CDR3 in amino acids: CASSPRQGIADTQYF. In DNA, the CDR3 is TGTGCCAGCAGCCCAAGACAGGGGATCGCAGATACGCAGTATTTT.

The chain uses TRBV19 and TRBJ2-2; 7 nucleotides match TRBD2. The V gene's germline CDR1 is LNHDA and CDR2 SQIVND (reference sequence). CDR3 length equals 16 residues. Trimming cost V 6 bases and J 2 bases; bases outside gene matches: 9. This chain's CDR3 is CASRQASGANTGELFF. The CDR3 coding sequence is TGTGCCAGTAGACAGGCTAGCGGAGCTAACACCGGGGAGCTGTTTTTT.